Given below is one TCR beta chain in context. What it recognizes is unknown. The junction does not match germline at one end; this may be a read error. The entry originates in a study of cytomegalovirus exposure and HLA in healthy donors. The CDR3 consists of 14 residues. CDR1 and CDR2 from the germline V gene are SGDLS and YYNGEE. A multiplex PCR was run with 60 Vbeta primers and 13 Jbeta primers. Sequenced by immunoSEQ multiplex PCR; TCRdb stores in-frame clones only, minus some. The sample lists 95,000 to 150,000 clones; roughly 80% were seen once. Study-level points and caveats: Cytomegalovirus-associated status was assigned to about 180 TCR beta chains. Researchers reportedly found TCR beta sequences accurately predicted most subjects' HLA-A and HLA-B alleles.

This clonotype originated in a man in his fifties or sixties in good health and CMV-seropositive. Sequencing used PBMCs. The chain uses TRBV9 and TRBJ2-1, with 9 bases that match TRBD1. DNA of the CDR3: TGTGCCAGCAGTGTAGGACAGGGGAACAATGAGCAGTTCTTC. Amino acids: CASSVGQGNNEQFF.